The T cell receptor (beta chain) under discussion was sequenced for a study of a mutant IDH1 vaccine in newly diagnosed glioma. Stated time point: baseline, week 1 (first vaccination visit). Treatment here: pre-vaccination baseline after standard-of-care therapy. The data were produced by immunoSEQ multiplex PCR, yet TCRdb's version contains in-frame clones alone and is incomplete. The profile shows some 95,000 clones, about 82% of them singletons. The source was PBMCs, collected from a glioma patient treated with radiotherapy, temozolomide or both. This TCR was recovered from a man aged 35 to 55 with glioma.

The CDR3: CASSLAGALAHEQFF. DNA of the CDR3: TGTGCCAGCAGCTTGGCAGGGGCGCTAGCCCACGAGCAGTTCTTC. V gene TRBV5-4 combines with J gene TRBJ2-1; D possibly corresponds to TRBD1 (6 bases). Trimming left V 0 bases short and J 10 bases short, with 17 bases between. The CDR3 extends over 15 amino acids. Germline loops: CDR1 SGHNT, CDR2 YYREEE (reference sequence).